This T cell receptor beta chain derives from a study of blood T cell repertoires in COVID-19. The CDR3 has 12 amino acids. V shed 2 bases and J shed 7 bases, with 8 bases lying between them. The germline CDR1 and CDR2 sequences are MNHEY and SMNVEV (reference sequence). Some clones are missing from TCRdb's copy, which holds only in-frame ones; the method was immunoSEQ multiplex PCR. The table includes 50,000 to 60,000 clones, roughly 85% detected once. The sequenced material came from peripheral blood. The chain recombines TRBV27 with TRBJ1-2; weak D call: TRBD1 (6 bases). The source is a human donor in a cohort sampled during active or convalescent COVID-19. CDR3 nucleotides: TGTGCCAGCAGTTTAAGGGGGTTTGGCTACACCTTC. Amino acids: CASSLRGFGYTF.